This note documents a single T cell receptor beta chain sequence. The antigen remains unidentified. The protocol was immunoSEQ multiplex PCR, while the TCRdb copy is restricted to in-frame clones and leaves out a portion. The table lists about 150,000 clones, 80% to 90% of them singletons. The CDR3 is 17 amino acids. Germline CDR1 and CDR2: LGHNT and FRNRAP. Unmatched junction bases numbered 11, after V lost 1 base and J lost 4 bases. These data are taken from a study of T cell responses to AZD1222 COVID-19 vaccine. General study findings and limits: The donor group comprised mostly white British people and more females; the analysis possibly underestimated clonal diversity. Scientists sampled the repertoires only once the peak T cell response had passed. Just a handful of AZD1222 recipients were seropositive at baseline.

The clonotype was recovered from an adult in good health. The specimen was peripheral blood, collected on day 0 of AZD1222 vaccination. The chain has TRBV12-5 and TRBJ2-5, with TRBD1 matching over 8 bases. The DNA of the CDR3 is TGTGCTAGTGGTTTGGCCCCAACAACAGGGGGGATAGAGACCCAGTACTTC. Its protein product is CASGLAPTTGGIETQYF.